A selection of T cell receptor beta chains follows, all from one sample in a study of vaccination effects on CD4 cells after COVID-19. These receptors lack a known antigen. TCRdb's table, derived via immunoSEQ multiplex PCR, lists solely in-frame clones and lacks some. The sample lists roughly 20,000 clones; 60% to 80% were seen once. The sample was CD4+ T cells from PBMCs cultured with HCoV-NL63 spike peptides, taken before COVID-19 vaccination. The receptor set was obtained from a human donor who received a COVID-19 vaccine. Each CDR3 is given with its conserved first and last residue. The order of the fields is V gene, J gene, D gene, CDR3 protein. The D gene is left open where the match is weak.

>TRBV5-1|TRBJ1-5|NA
CASSLEGFGQPQHF
>TRBV2|TRBJ2-7|NA
CASNKQEQYF
>TRBV7-9|TRBJ2-3|NA
CASSPYNTDTQYF
>TRBV19|TRBJ2-7|NA
CASKEKGLAYEQYF
>TRBV3-1/TRBV3-2|TRBJ1-4|NA
CASSQTSQGNEKLFF
>TRBV6-4|TRBJ1-1|NA
CASSLNLMVGVLNTEAFF
>TRBV3-1/TRBV3-2|TRBJ1-1|NA
CASSQAGTENTEAFF
>TRBV11-2|TRBJ1-2|TRBD1
CASSSLATGGPGYTF
>TRBV4-1|TRBJ1-1|NA
CASSHPGANTEAFF
>TRBV5-1|TRBJ2-7|TRBD2
CASSTTGGTPEQYF
>TRBV18|TRBJ2-1|TRBD2
CASSPPRSSGRVVGDNEQFF
>TRBV7-9|TRBJ1-6|NA
CASSAASDNSPLHF
>TRBV3-1/TRBV3-2|TRBJ1-2|NA
CASSQGPRDYGYTF
>TRBV11-3|TRBJ2-1|NA
CASSIRDSYNEQFF
>TRBV27|TRBJ1-3|NA
CASSPGQTYTGNTIYF
>TRBV3-1/TRBV3-2|TRBJ1-1|TRBD1
CASSQALPGQGTLNTEAFF
>TRBV29-1|TRBJ1-2|NA
CSVSSGEGGYTF